Each of the 4 T cell receptor beta chains below was sequenced from the same sample in a study of early T cells in non-severe SARS-CoV-2 infection. TCRdb ran MiXCR on the 5' RACE reads and lists one entry per CDR3 protein. The repertoire holds approximately 110,000 distinct CDR3 sequences, with under 15% as singletons. The sequencing input was whole blood. These receptor sequences come from an adult who was a healthcare worker with PCR-confirmed SARS-CoV-2 infection or an uninfected control (not recorded which).

This clonotype has a handful of counts. The CDR3, as DNA: TGTGCCAGCAGTGAATATGAGTTCGGAGAGCAGTACTTC. Encoded protein: CASSEYEFGEQYF. The chain couples TRBV6-1 to TRBJ2-7; no clear D gene. V was shortened by 2 bases and J by 7 bases, with 12 bases between the two germline ends. The CDR3 length is 13 residues. Germline CDR1 MNHNS, CDR2 SASEGT.

This clonotype has a handful of counts. This chain links TRBV20-1 with TRBJ2-7; D is uncertain. This CDR3 spans 12 amino acids. The germline gives CDR1 DFQATT, CDR2 SNEGSKA (reference sequence). Trimming took off 2 bases at V and 6 bases at J, with 11 bases between the two ends. The CDR3: CSARPGPIEQYF. The CDR3 coding sequence is TGCAGTGCTAGACCCGGACCAATCGAGCAGTACTTC.

CDR3 in amino acids: CASSYLTSGRLKETQYF. The CDR3 nucleotides read TGTGCCAGCAGCTACCTGACTAGCGGTAGGCTAAAAGAGACCCAGTACTTC. This rearrangement joins TRBV5-5 to TRBJ2-5; 9 nucleotides match TRBD2. CDR3 length: 17 amino acids. V gave up 3 bases and J gave up 3 bases; unmatched junction bases: 12. In germline, CDR1 is SGHKS, CDR2 YYEKEE (reference sequence).

The genes are TRBV30 and TRBJ1-1; D gene uncertain. The length of the CDR3 is 12 residues. Germline CDR1 is GTSNPN and CDR2 is SVGIG (reference sequence). The V and J ends lost 2 bases and 3 bases respectively, with 7 bases between them. The CDR3 DNA reads TGTGCCTGGAGTCGAAGTTACACTGAAGCTTTCTTT. Its translation: CAWSRSYTEAFF.